A single sample is the source of the 9 T cell receptor beta chains below, sequenced in a study of blood T cell repertoires in COVID-19. Sequencing was performed with immunoSEQ multiplex PCR; in TCRdb, only in-frame clones are kept and a portion is missing. Of 180,000 or so clones listed, roughly 79% are singletons. Material: peripheral blood. All receptors derive from a woman between 40 and 50 years old with COVID-19, enrolled during active disease.

This chain connects TRBV19 to TRBJ2-5; the D gene is possibly TRBD1 (6 bases). Germline-derived CDR1 and CDR2 are LNHDA and SQIVND (reference sequence). Trimming took off 3 bases at V and 2 bases at J, with 16 bases between the two ends. This CDR3 comprises 16 residues. CDR3 in amino acids: CASSIPQVRGQETQYF. The CDR3 region has the DNA TGTGCCAGTAGTATCCCACAGGTCAGGGGTCAAGAGACCCAGTACTTC.

The chain recombines TRBV6-2 or TRBV6-3 with TRBJ2-7; 7 bases are shared with TRBD2. From germline, CDR1 is MNHEY and CDR2 SVGEGT. V lost 6 bases, J lost 5 bases, and 10 bases stayed unmatched. The CDR3 is 14 amino acids. In DNA, the CDR3 is TGTGCCAGCAGGCCTCGGGGAGGGAAGAACGAGCAGTACGTC. Translated, it gives CASRPRGGKNEQYV.

This chain links TRBV30 with TRBJ2-1; TRBD1 matches at 8 bases. This CDR3 spans 14 amino acids. J gave up 10 bases and V 2 bases, and 10 bases lay outside the gene matches. CDR1 GTSNPN and CDR2 SVGIG come from the germline V gene (reference sequence). The chain's CDR3 is CAWSKVVTGGEQFF. The CDR3 DNA reads as TGTGCCTGGAGTAAGGTTGTAACAGGGGGAGAGCAGTTCTTC.

The rearrangement joins TRBV2 to TRBJ1-1; possibly TRBD1 for D (5 bases). Trimming stripped 6 bases from V and 8 bases from J, with 16 bases between. Germline V gives CDR1 SNHLY, CDR2 FYNNEI. This CDR3 is built from 13 residues. In nucleotides, the CDR3 is TGTGCCAGCAGGGGTCAGGGAATTGGGGAAGCTTTCTTT. Translated: CASRGQGIGEAFF. The full variable domain, completed using reference TRBV2 and TRBJ1-1, is EPEVTQTPSHQVTQMGQEVILRCVPISNHLYFYWYRQILGQKVEFLVSFYNNEISEKSEIFDDQFSVERPDGSNFTLKIRSTKLEDSAMYFCASRGQGIGEAFFGQGTRLTVV.

The chain is built from TRBV9 and TRBJ1-5; D is unresolved. CDR1 and CDR2 from the germline V gene are SGDLS and YYNGEE. This CDR3 is built from 13 residues. Between the trimmed V and J ends, which lost 0 bases and 8 bases, there was a span of 9 bases. The CDR3 is CASSVGLEEPQHF. The CDR3 coding sequence is TGTGCCAGCAGCGTAGGGCTCGAGGAGCCCCAGCATTTT. Drawing the rest from reference TRBV9 and TRBJ1-5, the complete variable domain is DSGVTQTPKHLITATGQRVTLRCSPRSGDLSVYWYQQSLDQGLQFLIQYYNGEERAKGNILERFSAQQFPDLHSELNLSSLELGDSALYFCASSVGLEEPQHFGDGTRLSIL.

V usage is TRBV29-1 and J usage is TRBJ2-5; 8 positions match TRBD2. V lost 5 bases and J lost 5; bases outside the gene matches: 7. The CDR3 loop spans 13 amino acids. Germline V CDR1 and CDR2: SQVTM, ANQGSEA. The CDR3 spells CSVLPSGWETQYF. The CDR3 nucleotides are TGCAGCGTTTTGCCTAGCGGGTGGGAGACCCAGTACTTC.

The genes are TRBV10-1 and TRBJ1-1, with TRBD1 identical over 7 bases. V trimming: 5 bases; J trimming: 8 bases; junction bases outside the gene matches: 8. Germline loops: CDR1 WNHNN, CDR2 SYGVQD (reference sequence). The CDR3 runs 13 residues. The CDR3 coding sequence is TGCGCCAGCAGTCCAGGGACAGCCCTAGAAGCTTTCTTT. Protein product: CASSPGTALEAFF.

This chain joins TRBV18 and TRBJ2-7, with D possibly TRBD1 on 5 matching bases. Trimming left V 1 base short and J 1 base short, with 20 bases between. The CDR3 is 18 amino acids. Germline CDR1 reads KGHSH; CDR2 reads LQKENI. CDR3 protein: CASSPLSARGLLSYEQYF. As DNA, the CDR3 is TGTGCCAGCTCACCACTATCTGCAAGGGGATTACTGTCCTACGAGCAGTACTTC.

The chain links TRBV7-9 to TRBJ2-5; possibly TRBD2 for D (6 bases). V lost 1 base and J lost 1, with 10 bases in between. Germline V gene lookup returns CDR1 SEHNR and CDR2 FQNEAQ (reference sequence). The CDR3 consists of 15 residues. The CDR3 loop is CASSLGGVPQETQYF. The CDR3 DNA reads as TGTGCCAGCAGCTTAGGCGGGGTGCCCCAAGAGACCCAGTACTTC.